This T cell receptor beta chain came from a study of blood T cell repertoires in COVID-19 (dated by TCRdb to the early 2020s). Study-level background: The collaborator samples originated in the United States, Italy and Spain and spanned the acute and convalescent phases of COVID-19. The prospective study material was composed of cDNA or gDNA derived from T cells, B-cell-depleted T cells, or PBMCs. Deeply sampled blood TCRbeta repertoires from subjects exposed to, actively infected with, or recovered from COVID-19 were included in the dataset. A freely available public database, intended as a resource for researchers studying the immune response to SARS-CoV-2, is where the repertoires were released. Samples were obtained from the ongoing ImmuneRACE study (first 160 participants) and from about 1,300 subjects provided by 6 global collaborators. The sample metadata nearly always contained a de-identified subject ID, COVID-19 status, age in years and sex. HLA class I and class II types, where available, came from metadata supplied by the sample provider rather than from assay-based typing.

One collaborating source in Seattle enrolled patients while the patients were actively infected and followed the patients over time throughout the course of disease. The collaborating institutions used their own protocols to collect whole blood in K2EDTA tubes. Collaborator samples were shipped for TCRbeta analysis as frozen whole blood, isolated PBMCs, or DNA extracted from either sample type. The immunoSEQ Assay, a bias-controlled multiplex PCR, was used to amplify TCRbeta CDR3 regions from genomic DNA. Per the authors' processing: The number of nucleated cells in each sample was estimated by amplification of reference gene primers within the assay. To quantify the absolute abundance of each unique TCRbeta CDR3 rearrangement, sequence reads were collapsed and filtered. For each sample, productive Simpson clonality was calculated as the square root of Simpson's diversity index across productive rearrangements. TCRdb provides this immuneACCESS table in a form limited to in-frame rearrangements. Some clones are lacking; in checked studies, under half of them reflect an unresolved V gene, and why the rest are absent is not known. From that table come the V and J calls and clone size; the DNA was used to work out D and trimming. Recorded for this sample are about 300,000 clones; about 89% of them occurred a single time. Of the sample, 2.2% falls within the top ten clones.

The CDR3 starts with the cysteine, ends with the phenylalanine, and has 14 residues. Only CDR3 DNA remains: 42 bases, in frame from the first base. At the junction V is shortened by 0 bases and J by 5 bases, with 10 bases in between. Looking up the germline V gene (reference sequence) yields CDR1 GTSNPN and CDR2 SVGIG. This clone has a handful of counts. What antigen it recognizes has not been identified. One base away there is no much larger clone; base qualities are not given. The paper's findings and limits, for the study overall: How much clinical and demographic metadata was included differed by source and by participant, and the metadata was provided uncurated.

The specimen was peripheral blood. The V and J segments used are TRBV30 and TRBJ2-2; the D region possibly corresponds to TRBD1 (6 bases align). The receptor was isolated from a woman aged 25 to 39 with COVID-19, enrolled during active disease. The sequence in DNA is TGTGCCTGGAGTGTGCAGGACAGTACCGGGGAGCTGTTTTTT. This gives the protein CAWSVQDSTGELFF.